This T cell receptor beta chain was identified during a study of T cell responses to AZD1222 COVID-19 vaccine. V shed 7 bases and J 2 bases; nucleotides not matched to a gene: 10. This CDR3 has 16 residues. Germline V lookup: CDR1 LNHDA, CDR2 SQIVND (reference sequence). This clone was seen a handful of times. TCRdb's copy holds only in-frame clones and misses some; the assay was immunoSEQ multiplex PCR. Here the sample spans under 150,000 clones, 70% to 90% being singletons. The sequencing used peripheral blood, collected on day 0 of AZD1222 vaccination. The chain uses TRBV19 and TRBJ1-4; 7 bases align to TRBD1. This clonotype was obtained from an adult in good health. The CDR3 loop reads CASNLTPGQTNEKLFF. In nucleotides, the CDR3 is TGTGCCAGTAATCTAACACCGGGACAGACTAATGAAAAACTGTTTTTT. Full variable domain (outside the CDR3, taken from reference TRBV19 and TRBJ1-4): DGGITQSPKYLFRKEGQNVTLSCEQNLNHDAMYWYRQDPGQGLRLIYYSQIVNDFQKGDIAEGYSVSREKKESFPLTVTSAQKNPTAFYLCASNLTPGQTNEKLFFGSGTQLSVL.